The 27 T cell receptor beta chains given below trace back to one sample, sequenced in a study of T cell repertoires in cytomegalovirus infection. TCRdb reprocessed the reads with MiXCR, giving one entry per CDR3 protein. The sample consists of under 250,000 distinct CDR3 sequences, 9% to 15% of them appearing once. Sequencing was done on a sample of PBMCs. The source of these receptors is a human donor in good health (CMV status not recorded). Some clones in this sample may be carry-over from other donors' samples.

This clonotype has ten or more counts. This chain joins TRBV6-2 or TRBV6-3 and TRBJ2-1; D not certain. The CDR3 is 14 residues long. The germline V gene has CDR1 MNHEY and CDR2 SVGEGT. V shed 10 bases and J shed 0 bases, with 13 bases lying between them. The DNA of the CDR3 is TGTGCCATTAAGGCCACGAGCTCCTACAATGAGCAGTTCTTC. This encodes CAIKATSSYNEQFF.

This clonotype occurred many times. CDR3 amino acids: CASRDRDQPQHF. CDR3 coding DNA: TGTGCCAGTAGGGACAGGGATCAGCCCCAGCATTTT. This chain links TRBV19 with TRBJ1-5; TRBD1 agrees at 8 bases. V dropped 6 bases and J dropped 5; count of bases not matched to a gene: 0. The germline V gene encodes CDR1 LNHDA and CDR2 SQIVND (reference sequence). The CDR3 totals 12 residues.

The V call is TRBV19, the J call TRBJ2-7, with D possibly being TRBD1 or TRBD2 (5 bases each). Trimming removed 5 bases at V and 1 base at J, with 15 bases between. Germline V lookup: CDR1 LNHDA, CDR2 SQIVND (reference sequence). The CDR3 loop spans 15 amino acids. CDR3 in amino acids: CASSPPGRQSYEQYF. The CDR3 region has the DNA TGTGCCAGTAGTCCCCCGGGACGCCAGTCCTACGAGCAGTACTTC.

V gene TRBV7-2 combines with J gene TRBJ2-1, with unresolved D. Germline V gene data show CDR1 as SGHTA and CDR2 as FQGNSA. Trimming removed 1 base from V and 10 bases from J, with 8 bases in between. This CDR3 contains 12 residues. CDR3 nucleotides: TGTGCCAGCAGCTTAGATTTCGGGGAGCAGTTCTTC. This gives the protein CASSLDFGEQFF.

This clonotype was picked up a small number of times. The gene calls are TRBV6-5 and TRBJ2-2; a weak D match, TRBD1 (6 bases). Trimming shortened V by 6 bases and J by 1 base, and 15 bases separated the two germline ends. The CDR3 sequence is 16 residues long. The germline gives CDR1 MNHEY, CDR2 SVGAGI. DNA of the CDR3: TGTGCCAGCAGGGACACAGGGCTCAGGAACACCGGGGAGCTGTTTTTT. Encoded protein: CASRDTGLRNTGELFF.

This clonotype was found many times. At one end the junction does not follow the germline gene, possibly because of a read error. The rearrangement joins TRBV6-2 or TRBV6-3 to TRBJ2-5; no clear D gene. Germline V gene sequence: CDR1 MNHEY, CDR2 SVGEGT. This CDR3 spans 13 amino acids. The CDR3 sequence is CASSDSVQETQYF. The CDR3 coding sequence is TGTGCCAGCAGTGACTCCGTCCAAGAGACCCAGTACTTC.

This clonotype was seen ten or more times. The rearrangement links TRBV28 to TRBJ1-3, with no clear D. The germline gives CDR1 MDHEN, CDR2 SYDVKM. The CDR3 contains 15 residues. Trimming shortened V by 8 bases and J by 1 base, and 15 bases separated the two germline ends. The DNA of the CDR3 is TGTGCCAGCGGAAGAGGTAGTGGGTCTGGAAACACCATATATTTT. This codes for CASGRGSGSGNTIYF.

In this sample, this clonotype turned up many times. This sequence joins TRBV7-3 and TRBJ2-2; maybe TRBD2 (5 bases). V gave up 5 bases and J gave up 4 bases, with 11 bases separating them. There are 14 residues in the CDR3. Per germline, CDR1 SGHTA and CDR2 FQGTGA. The CDR3 here is CASSLGLSTGELFF. CDR3 in DNA: TGTGCCAGCAGCCTTGGACTTTCCACCGGGGAGCTGTTTTTT.

This clonotype has a count of ten or more. V and J are TRBV6-2 or TRBV6-3 and TRBJ2-1, with 7 bases identical to TRBD1. The germline V gene has CDR1 MNHEY and CDR2 SVGEGT. J was trimmed by 4 bases and V by 7 bases; bases with no gene match: 13. The length of the CDR3 is 16 residues. In nucleotides, the CDR3 is TGTGCCAGCAAACACTTGACAGGGCGCCTTTACAATGAGCAGTTCTTC. Translation: CASKHLTGRLYNEQFF.

This sequence joins TRBV7-3 and TRBJ1-6; TRBD1 matches at 8 bases. The germline V gene has CDR1 SGHTA and CDR2 FQGTGA. The J segment lost 7 bases and the V segment lost 2 bases, leaving 10 bases of the junction unmatched. CDR3 length: 17 amino acids. Here the CDR3 DNA reads TGTGCCAGCAGCTTACGAGGGCCGGGACAGGAGAATTCACCCCTCCACTTT. Translating it yields CASSLRGPGQENSPLHF. The whole variable domain, remainder taken from reference TRBV7-3 and TRBJ1-6, is GAGVSQTPSNKVTEKGKYVELRCDPISGHTALYWYRQSLGQGPEFLIYFQGTGAADDSGLPNDRFFAVRPEGSVSTLKIQRTERGDSAVYLCASSLRGPGQENSPLHFGNGTRLTVT.

This clonotype was detected a few times. The V call is TRBV28, the J call TRBJ2-1; 7 nucleotides align to TRBD2. Germline CDR1 is MDHEN and CDR2 is SYDVKM. With V trimmed by 3 bases and J by 10 bases, 6 bases remained unmatched. The CDR3 is 13 amino acids. This CDR3 is CASSLGGFGEQFF. The CDR3 nucleotides are TGTGCCAGCAGTTTGGGGGGGTTCGGAGAGCAGTTCTTC.

This clonotype was counted many times. V usage is TRBV23-1 and J usage is TRBJ2-2; tentatively, D is TRBD1 or TRBD2 (5 bases each). TRBV23-1 is an ORF for which the function is uncertain. The CDR3 contains 18 residues. Trimming pared 1 base from V and 0 bases from J, leaving 15 bases between. CDR3 nucleotides: TGCGCCAGCAGTCAATGGGGGATGGTAACCCCGAACACCGGGGAGCTGTTTTTT. The encoded protein is CASSQWGMVTPNTGELFF.

This clonotype was recorded a few times. The rearrangement uses TRBV29-1 and TRBJ1-1, with TRBD1 as a possible D gene (5 bases). CDR1 and CDR2 (germline): SQVTM, ANQGSEA. Trimming removed 6 bases at V and 0 bases at J, with 14 bases between. The CDR3 contains 14 residues. The CDR3 sequence is CSVGVTGLNTEAFF. CDR3 coding DNA: TGCAGCGTGGGAGTAACAGGCCTGAACACTGAAGCTTTCTTT.

On this clonotype itself: This may come from a read error, since a much larger clone is one base off. The V call is TRBV6-5, the J call TRBJ2-2; the D is unclear. CDR3 size: 16 residues. Germline V gene data show CDR1 as MNHEY and CDR2 as SVGAGI. CDR3 in amino acids: CARSYGPARNTGELFF. The CDR3 nucleotides read TGTGCCCGCAGTTACGGTCCGGCTAGGAACACCGGGGAGCTGTTTTTT.

About this clonotype itself: The junction differs from germline at one of its ends, possibly a read error. The V gene is TRBV12-3 or TRBV12-4, the J gene TRBJ2-7; possibly TRBD2 for D (6 bases). The CDR3 runs 12 residues. CDR3 amino acids: CANSSTSFRQYF. DNA for the CDR3: TGTGCCAACAGTTCAACTAGCTTTCGGCAGTACTTC.

This clonotype was counted a few times. V and J are TRBV6-4 and TRBJ2-2; D is perhaps TRBD2 (5 bases). CDR3 length: 14 residues. Germline assignment: CDR1 MRHNA and CDR2 SNTAGT. Trimming took off 4 bases at V and 0 bases at J, with 6 bases between the two ends. The CDR3 nucleotides are TGTGCCAGCAGTGCCGGGACGAACACCGGGGAGCTGTTTTTT. Protein: CASSAGTNTGELFF.

The chain has TRBV9 and TRBJ2-3; D unresolved. Looked up from germline, CDR1 is SGDLS and CDR2 is YYNGEE. The V and J ends lost 4 bases and 6 bases respectively, with 9 bases between them. The CDR3 is 12 residues long. The CDR3 sequence: CASSPPRDTQYF. The CDR3 bases are TGTGCCAGCAGCCCGCCGAGGGATACGCAGTATTTT.

This chain connects TRBV5-1 to TRBJ1-1; tentatively, D is TRBD1 (6 bases). The CDR3 extends over 14 amino acids. In germline, CDR1 is SGHRS, CDR2 YFSETQ. V shed 0 bases and J shed 2 bases, with 8 bases lying between them. DNA of the CDR3: TGCGCCAGCAGCTTGGGACAGGACAACACTGAAGCTTTCTTT. It codes for CASSLGQDNTEAFF. The variable domain in full, with the rest retrieved from reference TRBV5-1 and TRBJ1-1, is KAGVTQTPRYLIKTRGQQVTLSCSPISGHRSVSWYQQTPGQGLQFLFEYFSETQRNKGNFPGRFSGRQFSNSRSEMNVSTLELGDSALYLCASSLGQDNTEAFFGQGTRLTVV.

This clonotype came up many times. The rearrangement links TRBV13 to TRBJ2-6; the match to TRBD1 covers 9 bases. Germline V gene data show CDR1 as PRHDT and CDR2 as FYEKMQ (reference sequence). The CDR3 spans 17 residues. V lost 5 bases and J lost 0; bases outside the gene matches: 5. The CDR3 spells CASSRGTGNSGANVLTF. The CDR3 DNA reads as TGTGCCAGCAGCCGTGGGACAGGGAACTCTGGGGCCAACGTCCTGACTTTC.

The chain joins TRBV10-3 to TRBJ2-5, with 9 positions matching TRBD2. The germline gives CDR1 ENHRY, CDR2 SYGVKD. CDR3 length: 14 residues. J lost 5 bases, V lost 2 bases, and 3 bases had no gene match. The CDR3 loop is CAISEGTSRETQYF. In DNA form, the CDR3 reads TGTGCCATCAGTGAGGGGACTAGCAGGGAGACCCAGTACTTC.

This clonotype was detected ten times or more. This sequence joins TRBV7-3 and TRBJ2-7; no clear D. Germline-derived CDR1 and CDR2 are SGHTA and FQGTGA. The CDR3 loop spans 13 amino acids. Trimming removed 7 bases from V and 2 bases from J, with 12 bases in between. The CDR3 here is CASIPDTTYEQYF. The CDR3 DNA reads as TGTGCCAGCATCCCAGACACAACCTACGAGCAGTACTTC.

This clonotype showed up many times. This CDR3 is CASSSGPTIYGYTF. CDR3 sequence (DNA): TGTGCCAGCAGTTCGGGGCCGACCATCTATGGCTACACCTTC. The chain carries TRBV12-3 or TRBV12-4 and TRBJ1-2; D is perhaps TRBD1 (5 bases). This CDR3 is 14 amino acids long. Deletions cut 4 bases from V and 4 bases from J, with 13 bases between.

This clonotype was counted many times. This sequence joins TRBV7-3 and TRBJ1-5; D is uncertain. Germline CDR1 is SGHTA and CDR2 is FQGTGA. The CDR3 sequence is 13 residues long. The germline V and J ends were trimmed by 2 bases and 2 bases, with 4 bases remaining between them. The CDR3 loop is CASSLSGNQPQHF. CDR3 bases: TGTGCCAGCAGCTTATCAGGCAATCAGCCCCAGCATTTT.

This clonotype was seen many times. The chain combines TRBV24-1 with TRBJ2-1, with 14 bases that match TRBD2. CDR1 and CDR2 from the germline V gene are KGHDR and SFDVKD. Trimming took 4 bases from V and 4 from J; bases not matched to a gene: 11. The CDR3 contains 19 residues. The CDR3 sequence is CATSDPGTSGREGYNEQFF. In DNA form, the CDR3 reads TGTGCCACCAGTGACCCCGGGACTAGCGGGAGAGAGGGGTACAATGAGCAGTTCTTC.

This clonotype was picked up many times. The V call is TRBV7-2, the J call TRBJ1-1, with 10 positions matching TRBD1. Germline trimming cut 5 bases from V and 0 bases from J; bases unmatched to any gene: 9. In germline, CDR1 is SGHTA, CDR2 FQGNSA. The CDR3 sequence is 17 residues long. CDR3 sequence reads: CASSPRDRGRLNTEAFF. CDR3 bases: TGTGCCAGCAGCCCCCGAGACAGGGGGCGGTTGAACACTGAAGCTTTCTTT.

Many counts were recorded for this clonotype. The gene calls are TRBV28 and TRBJ2-6, with D tentatively TRBD2 (5 bases). Germline V lookup: CDR1 MDHEN, CDR2 SYDVKM. The CDR3 is made up of 13 amino acids. The V gene lost 5 bases and the J gene lost 4 bases, with 6 bases spanning the gap. In nucleotides, the CDR3 is TGTGCCAGCAGTCCGGGAGGGGCCAACGTCCTGACTTTC. Its protein is CASSPGGANVLTF. Based on the CDR3 plus reference TRBV28 and TRBJ2-6, the full variable domain is DVKVTQSSRYLVKRTGEKVFLECVQDMDHENMFWYRQDPGLGLRLIYFSYDVKMKEKGDIPEGYSVSREKKERFSLILESASTNQTSMYLCASSPGGANVLTFGAGSRLTVL.

This clonotype was observed many times. V gene TRBV7-2 combines with J gene TRBJ2-7; D possibly corresponds to TRBD1 (6 bases). CDR3 length: 13 amino acids. Trimming left V 1 base short and J 9 bases short, with 13 bases between. Germline CDR1 is SGHTA and CDR2 is FQGNSA. The CDR3 spells CASSLGITGRQYF. CDR3 DNA: TGTGCCAGCAGCTTAGGGATTACAGGGAGGCAGTACTTC. The variable domain in full, with the rest retrieved from reference TRBV7-2 and TRBJ2-7, is GAGVSQSPSNKVTEKGKDVELRCDPISGHTALYWYRQSLGQGLEFLIYFQGNSAPDKSGLPSDRFSAERTGGSVSTLTIQRTQQEDSAVYLCASSLGITGRQYFGPGTRLTVT.